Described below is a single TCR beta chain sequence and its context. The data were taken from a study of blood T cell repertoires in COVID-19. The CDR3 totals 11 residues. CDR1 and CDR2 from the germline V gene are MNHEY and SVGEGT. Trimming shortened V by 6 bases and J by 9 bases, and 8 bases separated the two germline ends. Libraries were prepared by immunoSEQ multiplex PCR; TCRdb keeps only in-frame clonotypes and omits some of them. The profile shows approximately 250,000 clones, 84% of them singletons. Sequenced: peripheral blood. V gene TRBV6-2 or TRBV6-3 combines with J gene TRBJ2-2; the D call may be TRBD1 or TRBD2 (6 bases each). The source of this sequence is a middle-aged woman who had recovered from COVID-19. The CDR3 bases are TGTGCCAGCAGCGGGGGCCGGGAGCTGTTTTTT. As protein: CASSGGRELFF.